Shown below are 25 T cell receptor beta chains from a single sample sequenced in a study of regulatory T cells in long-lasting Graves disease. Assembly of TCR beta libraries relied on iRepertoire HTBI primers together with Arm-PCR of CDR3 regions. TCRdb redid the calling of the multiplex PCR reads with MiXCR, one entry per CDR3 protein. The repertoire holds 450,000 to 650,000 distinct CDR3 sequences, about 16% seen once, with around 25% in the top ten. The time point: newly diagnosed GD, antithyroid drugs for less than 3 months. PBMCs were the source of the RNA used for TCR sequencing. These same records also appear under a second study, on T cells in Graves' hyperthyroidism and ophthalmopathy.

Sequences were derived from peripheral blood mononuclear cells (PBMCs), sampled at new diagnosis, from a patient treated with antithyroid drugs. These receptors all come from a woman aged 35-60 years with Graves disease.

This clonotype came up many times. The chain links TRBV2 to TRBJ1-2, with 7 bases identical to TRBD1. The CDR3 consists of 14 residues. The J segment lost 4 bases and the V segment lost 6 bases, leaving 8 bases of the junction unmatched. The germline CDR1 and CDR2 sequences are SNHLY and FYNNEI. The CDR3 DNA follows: TGTGCCAGCAGGGTTCAGGGGACAGTCTATGGCTACACCTTC. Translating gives CASRVQGTVYGYTF.

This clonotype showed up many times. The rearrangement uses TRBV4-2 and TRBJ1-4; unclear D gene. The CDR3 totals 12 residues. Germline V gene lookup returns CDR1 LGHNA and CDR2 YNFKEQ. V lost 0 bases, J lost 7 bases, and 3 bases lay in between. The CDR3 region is CASSQDLEKLFF. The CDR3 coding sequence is TGTGCCAGCAGCCAAGATCTTGAAAAACTGTTTTTT.

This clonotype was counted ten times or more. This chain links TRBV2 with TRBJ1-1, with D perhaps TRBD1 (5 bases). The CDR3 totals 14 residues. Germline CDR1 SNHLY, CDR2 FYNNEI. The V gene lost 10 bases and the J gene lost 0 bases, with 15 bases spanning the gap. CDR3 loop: CATQLGVLNTEAFF. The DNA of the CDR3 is TGTGCCACCCAACTAGGGGTTCTGAACACTGAAGCTTTCTTT.

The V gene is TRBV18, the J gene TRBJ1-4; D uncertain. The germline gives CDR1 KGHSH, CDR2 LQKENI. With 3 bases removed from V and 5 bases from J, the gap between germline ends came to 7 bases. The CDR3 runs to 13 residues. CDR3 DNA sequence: TGTGCCAGCTCACCGGCCCGGAATGAAAAACTGTTTTTT. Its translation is CASSPARNEKLFF.

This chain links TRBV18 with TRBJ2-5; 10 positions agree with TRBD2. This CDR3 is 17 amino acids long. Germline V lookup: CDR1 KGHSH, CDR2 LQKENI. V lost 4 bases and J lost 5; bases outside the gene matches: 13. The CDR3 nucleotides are TGTGCCAGCTCACAAACCCCGGCTAGCGGGGGTACGGAGACCCAGTACTTC. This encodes CASSQTPASGGTETQYF. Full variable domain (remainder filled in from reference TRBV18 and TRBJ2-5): NAGVMQNPRHLVRRRGQEARLRCSPMKGHSHVYWYRQLPEEGLKFMVYLQKENIIDESGMPKERFSAEFPKEGPSILRIQQVVRGDSAAYFCASSQTPASGGTETQYFGPGTRLLVL.

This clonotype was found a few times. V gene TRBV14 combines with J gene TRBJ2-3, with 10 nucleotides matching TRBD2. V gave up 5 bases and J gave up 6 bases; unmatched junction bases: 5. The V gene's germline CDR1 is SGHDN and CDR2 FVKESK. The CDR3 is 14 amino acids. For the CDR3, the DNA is TGTGCCAGCAGCAAGCTAGCGGGGGTGGATACGCAGTATTTT. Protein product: CASSKLAGVDTQYF.

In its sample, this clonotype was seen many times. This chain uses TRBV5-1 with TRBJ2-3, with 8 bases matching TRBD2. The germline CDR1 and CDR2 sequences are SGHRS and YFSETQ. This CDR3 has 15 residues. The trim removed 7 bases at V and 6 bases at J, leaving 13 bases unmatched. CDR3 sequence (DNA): TGCGCCAGCTTCCTCGGGCGGGGGGATATGGATACGCAGTATTTT. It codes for CASFLGRGDMDTQYF. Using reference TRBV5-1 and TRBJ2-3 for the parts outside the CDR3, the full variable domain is KAGVTQTPRYLIKTRGQQVTLSCSPISGHRSVSWYQQTPGQGLQFLFEYFSETQRNKGNFPGRFSGRQFSNSRSEMNVSTLELGDSALYLCASFLGRGDMDTQYFGPGTRLTVL.

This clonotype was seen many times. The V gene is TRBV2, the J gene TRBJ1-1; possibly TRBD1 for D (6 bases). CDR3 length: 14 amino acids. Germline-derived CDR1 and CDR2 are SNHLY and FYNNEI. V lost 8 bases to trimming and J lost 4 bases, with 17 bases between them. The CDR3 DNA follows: TGTGCCAGCGGCCCGGGGGCTCCTCCCACTGAAGCTTTCTTT. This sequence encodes CASGPGAPPTEAFF.

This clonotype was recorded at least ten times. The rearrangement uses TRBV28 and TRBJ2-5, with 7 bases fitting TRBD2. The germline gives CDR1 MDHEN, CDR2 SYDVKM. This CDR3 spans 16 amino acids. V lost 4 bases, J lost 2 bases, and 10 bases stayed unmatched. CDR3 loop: CASSWEGADNQETQYF. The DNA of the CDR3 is TGTGCCAGCAGTTGGGAGGGCGCAGACAATCAAGAGACCCAGTACTTC.

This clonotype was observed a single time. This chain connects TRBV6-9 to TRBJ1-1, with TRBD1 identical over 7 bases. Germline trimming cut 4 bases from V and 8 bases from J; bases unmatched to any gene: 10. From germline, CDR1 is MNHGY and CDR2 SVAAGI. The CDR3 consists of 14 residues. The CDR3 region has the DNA TGTGCCAGCAGTTTCGGACCACTGACAGGGGAAGCTTTCTTT. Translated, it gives CASSFGPLTGEAFF.

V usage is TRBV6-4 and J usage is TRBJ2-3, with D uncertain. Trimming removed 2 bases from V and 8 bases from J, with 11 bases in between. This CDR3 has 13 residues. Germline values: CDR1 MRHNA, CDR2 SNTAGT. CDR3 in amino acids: CASSDKSRGTQYF. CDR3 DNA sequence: TGTGCCAGCAGTGACAAGTCCCGCGGTACGCAGTATTTT.

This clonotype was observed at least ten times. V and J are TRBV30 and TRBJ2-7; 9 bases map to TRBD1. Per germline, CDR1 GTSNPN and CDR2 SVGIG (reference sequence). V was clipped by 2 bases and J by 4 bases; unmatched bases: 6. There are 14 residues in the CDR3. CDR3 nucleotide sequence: TGTGCCTGGAGTCCGACGGGACAGGGATACGAGCAGTACTTC. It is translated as CAWSPTGQGYEQYF.

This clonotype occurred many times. CDR3 residues: CASSPPTGNTEAFF. The CDR3 nucleotides read TGTGCCAGCAGTCCGCCGACAGGGAACACTGAAGCTTTCTTT. This sequence joins TRBV12-3 or TRBV12-4 and TRBJ1-1; weak D call: TRBD1 (6 bases). With 5 bases removed from V and 1 base from J, the gap between germline ends came to 11 bases. CDR3 length: 14 amino acids.

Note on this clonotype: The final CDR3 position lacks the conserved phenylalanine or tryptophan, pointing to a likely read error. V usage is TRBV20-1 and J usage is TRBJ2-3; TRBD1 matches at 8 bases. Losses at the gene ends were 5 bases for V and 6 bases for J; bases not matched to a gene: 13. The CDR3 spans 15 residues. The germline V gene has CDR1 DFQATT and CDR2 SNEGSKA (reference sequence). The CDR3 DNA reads TGCAGTGCTGCCTACAGGGGGAGGAATCAGGATACGCAGTATCTT. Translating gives CSAAYRGRNQDTQYL.

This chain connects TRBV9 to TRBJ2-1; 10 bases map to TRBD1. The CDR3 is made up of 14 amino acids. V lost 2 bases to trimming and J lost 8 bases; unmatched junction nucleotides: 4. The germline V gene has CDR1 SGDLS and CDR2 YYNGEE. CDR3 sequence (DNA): TGTGCCAGCAGCGTGGGACAGGGGCTGTATGAGCAGTTCTTC. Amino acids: CASSVGQGLYEQFF.

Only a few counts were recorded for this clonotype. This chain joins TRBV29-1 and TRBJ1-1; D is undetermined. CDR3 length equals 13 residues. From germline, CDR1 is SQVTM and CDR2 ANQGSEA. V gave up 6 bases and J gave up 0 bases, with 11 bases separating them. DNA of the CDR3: TGCAGCGTGGCGGGAAACATGAACACTGAAGCTTTCTTT. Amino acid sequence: CSVAGNMNTEAFF.

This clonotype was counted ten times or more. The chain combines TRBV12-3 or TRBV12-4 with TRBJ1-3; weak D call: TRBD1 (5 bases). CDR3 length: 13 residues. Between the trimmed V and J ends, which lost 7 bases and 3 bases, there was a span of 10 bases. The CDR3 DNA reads TGTGCCAGCATTCAGGGTATTGGAAACACCATATATTTT. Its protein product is CASIQGIGNTIYF.

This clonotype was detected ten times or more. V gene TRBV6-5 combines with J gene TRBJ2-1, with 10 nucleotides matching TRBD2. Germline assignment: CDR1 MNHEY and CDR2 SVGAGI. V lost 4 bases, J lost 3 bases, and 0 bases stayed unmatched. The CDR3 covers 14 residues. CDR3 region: CASSWTSGYNEQFF. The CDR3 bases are TGTGCCAGCAGTTGGACTAGCGGCTACAATGAGCAGTTCTTC.

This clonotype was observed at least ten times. The CDR3 DNA reads TGTGCCAGCACCTTCCTAGGGGAGCGAAGTACGCAGTATTTT. Translated: CASTFLGERSTQYF. The rearrangement uses TRBV2 and TRBJ2-3; possibly TRBD1 or TRBD2 for D (5 bases each). The germline V and J ends were trimmed by 7 bases and 8 bases, with 19 bases remaining between them. There are 14 residues in the CDR3. Germline CDR1 is SNHLY and CDR2 is FYNNEI.

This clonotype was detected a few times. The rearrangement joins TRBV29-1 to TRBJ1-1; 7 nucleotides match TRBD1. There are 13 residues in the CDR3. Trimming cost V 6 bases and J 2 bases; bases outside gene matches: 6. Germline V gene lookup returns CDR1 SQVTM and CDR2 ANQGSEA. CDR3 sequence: CSVDRDGNTEAFF. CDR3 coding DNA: TGCAGCGTAGACAGGGATGGAAACACTGAAGCTTTCTTT.

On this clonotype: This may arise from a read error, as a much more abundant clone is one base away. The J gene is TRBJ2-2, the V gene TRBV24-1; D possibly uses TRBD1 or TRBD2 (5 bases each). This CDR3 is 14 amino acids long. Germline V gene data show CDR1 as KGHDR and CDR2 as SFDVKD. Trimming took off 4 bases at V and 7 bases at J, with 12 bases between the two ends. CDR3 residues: CATSELRDGGELFF. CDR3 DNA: TGTGCCACCAGTGAACTCAGGGACGGCGGGGAGCTGTTTTTT.

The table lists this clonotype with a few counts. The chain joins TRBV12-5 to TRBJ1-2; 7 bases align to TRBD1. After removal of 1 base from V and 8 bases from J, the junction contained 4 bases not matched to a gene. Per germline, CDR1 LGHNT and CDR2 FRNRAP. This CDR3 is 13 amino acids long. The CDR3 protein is CASGLGQGWGYTF. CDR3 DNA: TGTGCTAGTGGTTTGGGACAGGGCTGGGGCTACACCTTC.

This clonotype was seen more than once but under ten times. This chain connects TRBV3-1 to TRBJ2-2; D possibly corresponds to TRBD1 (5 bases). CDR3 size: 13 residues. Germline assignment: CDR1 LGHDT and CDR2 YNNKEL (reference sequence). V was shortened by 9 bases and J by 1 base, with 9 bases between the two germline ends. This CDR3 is CARARVNTGELFF. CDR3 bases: TGTGCCAGGGCCAGGGTGAACACCGGGGAGCTGTTTTTT.

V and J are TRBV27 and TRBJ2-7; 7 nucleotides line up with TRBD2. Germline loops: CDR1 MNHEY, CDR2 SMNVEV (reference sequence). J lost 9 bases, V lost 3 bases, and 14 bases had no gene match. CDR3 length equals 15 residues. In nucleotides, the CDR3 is TGTGCCAGCAGTTTTTTCCGGGAGGTAGCTCTCGGGCAGTACTTC. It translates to CASSFFREVALGQYF.

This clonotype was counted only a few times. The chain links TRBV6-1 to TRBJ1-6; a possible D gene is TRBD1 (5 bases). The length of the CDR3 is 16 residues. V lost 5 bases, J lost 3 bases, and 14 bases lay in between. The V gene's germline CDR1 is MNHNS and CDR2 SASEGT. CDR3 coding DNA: TGTGCCAGCAGTATGGGCCTAGGGGTCTATAATTCACCCCTCCACTTT. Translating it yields CASSMGLGVYNSPLHF.